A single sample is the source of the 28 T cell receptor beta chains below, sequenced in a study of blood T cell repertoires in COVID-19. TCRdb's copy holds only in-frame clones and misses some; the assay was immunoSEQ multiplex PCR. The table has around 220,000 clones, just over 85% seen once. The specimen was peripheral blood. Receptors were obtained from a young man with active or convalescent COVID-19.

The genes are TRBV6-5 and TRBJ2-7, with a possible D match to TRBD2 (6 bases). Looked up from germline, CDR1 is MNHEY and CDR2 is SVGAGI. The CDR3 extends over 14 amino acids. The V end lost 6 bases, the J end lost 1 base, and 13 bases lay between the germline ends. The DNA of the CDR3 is TGTGCCAGCAGGGGGGAAGGGAGGTCCTACGAGCAGTACTTC. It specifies CASRGEGRSYEQYF.

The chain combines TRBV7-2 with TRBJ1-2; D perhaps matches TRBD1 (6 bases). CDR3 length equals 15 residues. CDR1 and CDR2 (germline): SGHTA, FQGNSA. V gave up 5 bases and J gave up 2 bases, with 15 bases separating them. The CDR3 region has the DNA TGTGCCAGCAGCGCGGGGGGCAGTCGAAACTATGGCTACACCTTC. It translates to CASSAGGSRNYGYTF.

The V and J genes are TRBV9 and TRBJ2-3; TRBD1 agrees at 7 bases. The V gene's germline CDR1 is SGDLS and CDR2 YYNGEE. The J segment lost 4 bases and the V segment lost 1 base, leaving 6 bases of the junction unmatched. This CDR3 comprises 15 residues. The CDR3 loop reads CASSVTRGRSDTQYF. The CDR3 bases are TGTGCCAGCAGCGTAACGAGGGGGCGCTCAGATACGCAGTATTTT.

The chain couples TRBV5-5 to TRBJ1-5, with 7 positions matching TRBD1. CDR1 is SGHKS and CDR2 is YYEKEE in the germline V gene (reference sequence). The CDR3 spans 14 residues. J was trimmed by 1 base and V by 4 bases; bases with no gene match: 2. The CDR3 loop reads CASSNRGSNQPQHF. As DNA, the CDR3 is TGTGCCAGCAGCAACAGGGGCAGCAATCAGCCCCAGCATTTT. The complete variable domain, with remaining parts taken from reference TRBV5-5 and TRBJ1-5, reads DAGVTQSPTHLIKTRGQQVTLRCSPISGHKSVSWYQQVLGQGPQFIFQYYEKEERGRGNFPDRFSARQFPNYSSELNVNALLLGDSALYLCASSNRGSNQPQHFGDGTRLSIL.

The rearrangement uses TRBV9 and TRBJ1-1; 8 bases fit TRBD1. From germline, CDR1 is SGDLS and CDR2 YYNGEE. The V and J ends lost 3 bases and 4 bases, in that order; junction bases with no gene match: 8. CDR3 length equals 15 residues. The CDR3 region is CASSELPGGSTEAFF. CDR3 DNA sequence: TGTGCCAGCAGCGAATTACCAGGGGGCTCCACTGAAGCTTTCTTT.

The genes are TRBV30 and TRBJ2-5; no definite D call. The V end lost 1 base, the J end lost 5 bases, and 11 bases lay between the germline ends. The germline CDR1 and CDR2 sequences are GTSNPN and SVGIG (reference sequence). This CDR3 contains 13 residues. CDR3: CAWSGVAVETQYF. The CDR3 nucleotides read TGTGCCTGGAGTGGGGTAGCAGTGGAGACCCAGTACTTC.

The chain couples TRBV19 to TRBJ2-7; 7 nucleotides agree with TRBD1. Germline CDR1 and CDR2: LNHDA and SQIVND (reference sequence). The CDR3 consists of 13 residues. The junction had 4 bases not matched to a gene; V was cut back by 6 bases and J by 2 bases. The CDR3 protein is CASSRDRAYEQYF. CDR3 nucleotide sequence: TGTGCCAGTAGCCGTGACAGGGCCTACGAGCAGTACTTC.

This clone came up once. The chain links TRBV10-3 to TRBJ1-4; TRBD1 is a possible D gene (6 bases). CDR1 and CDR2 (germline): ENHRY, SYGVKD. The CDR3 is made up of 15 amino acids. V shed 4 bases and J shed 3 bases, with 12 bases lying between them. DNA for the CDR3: TGTGCCATCAGTGCCAGGGGCCGGGCTAATGAAAAACTGTTTTTT. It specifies CAISARGRANEKLFF.

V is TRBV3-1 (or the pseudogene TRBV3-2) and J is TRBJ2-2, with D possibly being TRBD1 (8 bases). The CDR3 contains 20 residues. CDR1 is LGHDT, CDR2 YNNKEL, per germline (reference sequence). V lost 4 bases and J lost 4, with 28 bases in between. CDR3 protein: CASSPLFASGTTGGTGELFF. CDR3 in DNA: TGTGCCAGCAGCCCCCTATTTGCTAGCGGTACAACAGGGGGCACCGGGGAGCTGTTTTTT.

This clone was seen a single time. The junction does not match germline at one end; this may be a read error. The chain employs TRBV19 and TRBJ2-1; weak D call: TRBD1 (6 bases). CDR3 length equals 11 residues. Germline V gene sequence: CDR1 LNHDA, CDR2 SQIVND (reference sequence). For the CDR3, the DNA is TGCGTACAGGGAACCTACAATGAGCAGTTCTTC. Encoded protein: CVQGTYNEQFF.

In DNA form, the CDR3 reads TGTGCCAGCAGCTTGGTGGGAGGACAAGAGACCCAGTACTTC. Translated: CASSLVGGQETQYF. V and J are TRBV5-5 and TRBJ2-5; D possibly corresponds to TRBD2 (6 bases). Between the trimmed V and J ends, which lost 0 bases and 2 bases, there was a span of 8 bases. Germline assignment: CDR1 SGHKS and CDR2 YYEKEE (reference sequence). The CDR3 is 14 amino acids.

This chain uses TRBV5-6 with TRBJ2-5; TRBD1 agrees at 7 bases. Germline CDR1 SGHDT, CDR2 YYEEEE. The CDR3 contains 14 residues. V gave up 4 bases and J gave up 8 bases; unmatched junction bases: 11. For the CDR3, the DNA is TGTGCCAGCAGCCGTACAGGGGTAAGAGATACCCAGTACTTC. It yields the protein CASSRTGVRDTQYF. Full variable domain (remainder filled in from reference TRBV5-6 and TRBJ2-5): DAGVTQSPTHLIKTRGQQVTLRCSPKSGHDTVSWYQQALGQGPQFIFQYYEEEERQRGNFPDRFSGHQFPNYSSELNVNALLLGDSALYLCASSRTGVRDTQYFGPGTRLLVL.

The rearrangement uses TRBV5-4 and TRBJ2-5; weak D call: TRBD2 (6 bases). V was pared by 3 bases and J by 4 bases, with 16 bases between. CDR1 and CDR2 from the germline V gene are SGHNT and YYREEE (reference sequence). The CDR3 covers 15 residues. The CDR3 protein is CASSSGVGAGETQYF. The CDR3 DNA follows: TGTGCCAGCAGCTCGGGGGTGGGAGCCGGAGAGACCCAGTACTTC.

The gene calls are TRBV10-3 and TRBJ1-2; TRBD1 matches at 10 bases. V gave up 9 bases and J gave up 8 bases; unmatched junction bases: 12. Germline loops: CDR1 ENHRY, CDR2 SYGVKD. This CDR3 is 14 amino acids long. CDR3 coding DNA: TGTGCCATTTCCGGGACAGGGGCTTTTGGGGGCTACACCTTC. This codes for CAISGTGAFGGYTF.

The chain's CDR3 is CASSFLADTQYF. The CDR3, as DNA: TGTGCCAGCAGTTTTCTCGCAGATACGCAGTATTTT. This chain uses TRBV27 with TRBJ2-3; D is uncertain. CDR3 size: 12 residues. Germline values: CDR1 MNHEY, CDR2 SMNVEV (reference sequence). Trimming removed 3 bases at V and 4 bases at J, with 5 bases between.

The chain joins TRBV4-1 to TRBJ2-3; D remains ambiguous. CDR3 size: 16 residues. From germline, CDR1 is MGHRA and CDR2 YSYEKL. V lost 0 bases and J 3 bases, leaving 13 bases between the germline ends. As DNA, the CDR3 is TGCGCCAGCAGCCAAGAAGGCAGCCAGAGGACAGATACGCAGTATTTT. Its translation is CASSQEGSQRTDTQYF.

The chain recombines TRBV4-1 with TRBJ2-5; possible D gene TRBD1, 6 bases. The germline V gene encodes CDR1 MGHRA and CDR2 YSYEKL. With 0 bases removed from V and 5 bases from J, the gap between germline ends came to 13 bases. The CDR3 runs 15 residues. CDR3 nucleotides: TGCGCCAGCAGCCAAGATCCAGGGGCTGGGGAGACCCAGTACTTC. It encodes CASSQDPGAGETQYF.

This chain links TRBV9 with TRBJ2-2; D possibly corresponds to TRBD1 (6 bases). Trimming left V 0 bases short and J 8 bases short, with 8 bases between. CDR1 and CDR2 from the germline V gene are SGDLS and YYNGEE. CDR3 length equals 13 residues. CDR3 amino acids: CASSVAGQGELFF. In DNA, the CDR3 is TGTGCCAGCAGCGTAGCTGGACAGGGGGAGCTGTTTTTT.

The CDR3 loop reads CASSLVLASGSEQYF. As DNA, the CDR3 is TGTGCCAGCAGCTTAGTGTTAGCCTCTGGGAGCGAGCAGTACTTC. The gene calls are TRBV7-2 and TRBJ2-7; a weak D match, TRBD2 (5 bases). Germline V gene lookup returns CDR1 SGHTA and CDR2 FQGNSA. V lost 1 base to trimming and J lost 6 bases, with 16 bases between them. This CDR3 is built from 15 residues.

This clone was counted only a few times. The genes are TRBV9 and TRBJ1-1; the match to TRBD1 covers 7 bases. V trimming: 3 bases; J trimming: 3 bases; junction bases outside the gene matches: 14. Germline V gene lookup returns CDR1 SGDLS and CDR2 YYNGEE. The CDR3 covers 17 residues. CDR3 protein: CASSGDPRQGADTEAFF. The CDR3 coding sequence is TGTGCCAGCAGCGGAGATCCAAGACAGGGAGCGGACACTGAAGCTTTCTTT.

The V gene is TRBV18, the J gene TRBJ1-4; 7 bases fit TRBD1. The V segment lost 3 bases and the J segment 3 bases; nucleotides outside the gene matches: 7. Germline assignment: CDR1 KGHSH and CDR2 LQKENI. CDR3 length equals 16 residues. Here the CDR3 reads CASSPGQGGSNEKLFF. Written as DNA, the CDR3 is TGTGCCAGCTCACCCGGCCAGGGGGGATCTAATGAAAAACTGTTTTTT.

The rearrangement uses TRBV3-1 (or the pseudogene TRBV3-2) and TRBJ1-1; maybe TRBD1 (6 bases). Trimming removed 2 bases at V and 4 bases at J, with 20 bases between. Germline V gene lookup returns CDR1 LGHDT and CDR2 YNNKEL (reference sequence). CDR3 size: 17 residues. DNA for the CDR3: TGTGCCAGCAGCCAATACCCCCAAGAACAGGGATCCACTGAAGCTTTCTTT. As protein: CASSQYPQEQGSTEAFF.

This chain's CDR3 is CASSYVGGNQPQHF. DNA for the CDR3: TGTGCCAGCAGTTACGTCGGGGGCAATCAGCCCCAGCATTTT. V usage is TRBV6-2 or TRBV6-3 and J usage is TRBJ1-5; D uncertain. The CDR3 is 14 amino acids. CDR1 is MNHEY and CDR2 is SVGEGT in the germline V gene. V lost 2 bases and J 2 bases, leaving 7 bases between the germline ends.

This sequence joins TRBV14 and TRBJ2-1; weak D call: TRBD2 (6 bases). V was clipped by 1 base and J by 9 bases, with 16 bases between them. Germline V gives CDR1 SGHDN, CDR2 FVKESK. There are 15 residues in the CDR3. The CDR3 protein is CASSQGTWGVGEQFF. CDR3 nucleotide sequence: TGTGCCAGCAGCCAAGGAACGTGGGGGGTGGGTGAGCAGTTCTTC.

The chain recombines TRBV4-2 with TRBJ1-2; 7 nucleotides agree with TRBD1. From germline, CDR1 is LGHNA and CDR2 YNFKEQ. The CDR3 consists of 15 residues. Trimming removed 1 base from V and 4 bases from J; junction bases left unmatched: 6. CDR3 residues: CASSQVTGNVYGYTF. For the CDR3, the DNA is TGTGCCAGCAGCCAAGTGACAGGGAATGTCTATGGCTACACCTTC.

DNA for the CDR3: TGTGCCATCATGGCAGGGGCTAACTATGGCTACACCTTC. Its protein is CAIMAGANYGYTF. V usage is TRBV10-3 and J usage is TRBJ1-2, with D possibly being TRBD1 (6 bases). V gave up 7 bases and J gave up 0 bases, with 9 bases separating them. The length of the CDR3 is 13 residues. Germline CDR1 ENHRY, CDR2 SYGVKD.

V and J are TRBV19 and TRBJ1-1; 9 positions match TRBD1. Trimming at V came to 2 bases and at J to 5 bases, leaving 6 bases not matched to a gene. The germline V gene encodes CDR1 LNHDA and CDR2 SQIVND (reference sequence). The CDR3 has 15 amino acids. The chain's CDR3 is CASSISSGTGTEAFF. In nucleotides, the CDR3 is TGTGCCAGTAGTATATCTTCCGGGACAGGGACTGAAGCTTTCTTT. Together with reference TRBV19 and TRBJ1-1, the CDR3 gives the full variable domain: DGGITQSPKYLFRKEGQNVTLSCEQNLNHDAMYWYRQDPGQGLRLIYYSQIVNDFQKGDIAEGYSVSREKKESFPLTVTSAQKNPTAFYLCASSISSGTGTEAFFGQGTRLTVV.

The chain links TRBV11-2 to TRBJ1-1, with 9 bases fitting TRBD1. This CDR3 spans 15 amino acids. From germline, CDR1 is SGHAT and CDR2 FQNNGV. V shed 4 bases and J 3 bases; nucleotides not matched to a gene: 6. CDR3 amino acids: CASSSGTGRDTEAFF. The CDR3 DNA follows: TGTGCCAGCAGCTCAGGGACAGGGAGAGACACTGAAGCTTTCTTT.